These T cell receptor beta chains were read from a single sample in a study of cytomegalovirus exposure and HLA in healthy donors. This table comes from immunoSEQ multiplex PCR, and its TCRdb copy is limited to in-frame clones, with some not included. Found here are about 180,000 clones, around 80% of them singletons; the top ten hold 1.3% to 1.5%. Specimen: PBMCs. The receptor source for this set is a girl aged 5 to 17 in good health and CMV-seropositive. The conserved cysteine and the conserved F or W are not part of the CDR3 here. D genes are given only for firm matches. Size values are once, few and many counts, or a class for expanded clones, and some rows have none.

TRBV5-6	-	TRBD1	TRBJ1-5	ASSRTGLVEGNQPQH
TRBV10-3	once	TRBD2	TRBJ2-1	ATWTSGSSHEQF
TRBV7-9	-	-	TRBJ1-5	ASSFPGEGQPQH
TRBV2	-	-	TRBJ2-2	ASSDPANTGELF
TRBV7-9	-	-	TRBJ1-1	ASSSFPGTEAF
TRBV6-5	-	TRBD1	TRBJ2-7	ASSYSIPGTDEQY
TRBV18	once	TRBD2	TRBJ2-7	ASSRLAGTHYEQY
TRBV7-6	-	TRBD1	TRBJ2-2	ASSLATGGPTGELF
TRBV7-9	-	TRBD1	TRBJ2-3	ASSKRKAGTASDTQY
TRBV9	-	TRBD1	TRBJ2-2	ASSGGQQHGELF
TRBV6-4	few	-	TRBJ1-1	ASRTGHMNTEAF
TRBV5-4	-	-	TRBJ2-5	ASSLGGQETQY
TRBV29-1	few	TRBD2	TRBJ2-7	SVAALGSGSPYEQY
TRBV5-5	-	TRBD1	TRBJ1-4	ASSPRTGGSANEKLF
TRBV4-2	-	TRBD1	TRBJ2-1	ASSQGTGLNEQF
TRBV25-1	-	TRBD1	TRBJ2-4	ASSEEDRGLIAKNIQY
TRBV27	-	-	TRBJ2-1	ASSLSPDSDNEQF
TRBV15	-	-	TRBJ2-5	ATSASLPGHFGQETQY
TRBV6-5	few	-	TRBJ1-1	ASSPRENTEAF
TRBV15	-	-	TRBJ1-4	ATSRDARASGKLF
TRBV10-3	-	-	TRBJ2-7	AISRDSSYEQY
TRBV5-1	-	-	TRBJ1-2	ASSLAFGDSGYT
TRBV7-8	-	TRBD1	TRBJ1-4	ASSFGQGVSKEKLF
TRBV10-3	-	-	TRBJ1-1	AITPSIKGTEAF
TRBV6-1	-	-	TRBJ1-1	ASTRTVMNTEAF
TRBV7-9	few	-	TRBJ1-2	ASRLDGHGYT
TRBV30	-	-	TRBJ1-2	AWTAGASNYGYT
TRBV6-5	-	-	TRBJ2-7	ASSIQLADNGEQY
TRBV19	-	TRBD2	TRBJ2-7	ASSIDTSGSWRYEQY
TRBV11-1	-	TRBD2	TRBJ2-1	ASSPRTSGSVGEQF
TRBV29-1	-	-	TRBJ2-5	SVDGTQETQY
TRBV5-1	-	-	TRBJ2-3	ASSVGGDTDTQY
TRBV7-9	-	-	TRBJ2-7	ASSLGGRVGEQY
TRBV5-1	-	TRBD1	TRBJ1-3	ASSLGGTGASGNTIY
TRBV25-1	-	-	TRBJ2-7	ASSEVGTGSYEQY
TRBV27	-	-	TRBJ2-7	ASSLEGYEQY
TRBV19	-	-	TRBJ2-2	ASSMWRRITGELF
TRBV7-6	-	TRBD1	TRBJ1-1	ASSLWDRGRPGTEAF
TRBV6-5	once	TRBD2	TRBJ2-3	ASSYPGGSTDTQY
TRBV11-2	-	-	TRBJ2-7	ASSFIPARFSYEQY
TRBV14	-	-	TRBJ1-1	ASSSHEVNTEAF
TRBV10-3	few	TRBD1	TRBJ1-1	AISGDRVIGTEAF
TRBV30	once	TRBD1	TRBJ1-1	AWDRGDTEAF
TRBV7-6	-	-	TRBJ2-1	ASSLDRSNEQF
TRBV11-2	-	TRBD2	TRBJ2-2	ASSSRLAGAGELF
TRBV7-2	-	-	TRBJ1-1	ASSPQGWTEAF
TRBV7-3	-	TRBD1	TRBJ2-5	ASSPGQGETQY
TRBV29-1	-	-	TRBJ2-7	SVEMNGPYEQY
TRBV7-9	-	TRBD1	TRBJ1-1	ASSFDRGLITEAF
TRBV25-1	-	TRBD1	TRBJ2-5	ASSEPDRGKETQY
TRBV19	few	TRBD2	-	ASSITSGAYEQY